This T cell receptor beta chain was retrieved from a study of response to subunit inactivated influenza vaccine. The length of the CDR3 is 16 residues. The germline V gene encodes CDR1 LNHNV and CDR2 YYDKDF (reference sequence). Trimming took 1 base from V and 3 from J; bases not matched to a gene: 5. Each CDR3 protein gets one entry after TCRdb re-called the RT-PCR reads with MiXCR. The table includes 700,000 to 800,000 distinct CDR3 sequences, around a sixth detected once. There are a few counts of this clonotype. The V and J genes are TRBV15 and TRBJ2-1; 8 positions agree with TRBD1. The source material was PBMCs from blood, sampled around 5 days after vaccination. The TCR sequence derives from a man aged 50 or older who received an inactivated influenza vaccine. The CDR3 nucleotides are TGTGCCACCAGCAGAGGAAGACAGGGGTTCTACAATGAGCAGTTCTTC. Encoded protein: CATSRGRQGFYNEQFF. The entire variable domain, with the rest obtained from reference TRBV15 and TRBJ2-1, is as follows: DAMVIQNPRYQVTQFGKPVTLSCSQTLNHNVMYWYQQKSSQAPKLLFHYYDKDFNNEADTPDNFQSRRPNTSFCFLDIRSPGLGDTAMYLCATSRGRQGFYNEQFFGPGTRLTVL.